A selection of T cell receptor beta chains follows, all from one sample in a study of cytomegalovirus exposure and HLA in healthy donors. Measured with immunoSEQ multiplex PCR; TCRdb has only the in-frame clones, and not every one. Its listing shows roughly 40,000 clones. Sequencing was performed on PBMCs. The receptor source for this set is a man aged 35 to 55 in good health and CMV-seropositive. CDR3s include the opening cysteine and the closing phenylalanine or tryptophan.

TRBV5-1	TRBJ2-5	CASSRRPGTSEETQYF
TRBV30	TRBJ2-1	CARTGRSSYNEQFF
TRBV5-8	TRBJ2-2	CASSLGQNTGELFF
TRBV7-3	TRBJ2-5	CASSNRGETQYF
TRBV6-6	TRBJ2-5	CASGRGSETQYF
TRBV6-1	TRBJ2-7	CAISASGVQGEQYF
TRBV28	TRBJ2-7	CAMGAGGEQYF
TRBV20-1	TRBJ2-4	CSARTSDLQYF
TRBV21-1	TRBJ2-7	CASSKRSGTGTPYEQYF
TRBV27	TRBJ1-5	CASRLYGNQPQHF
TRBV5-4	TRBJ2-1	CASTRTSGSYNEQFF
TRBV6-1	TRBJ1-1	CASSAVGQGNTEAFF
TRBV5-1	TRBJ2-7	CASSLGTGSNYEQYF